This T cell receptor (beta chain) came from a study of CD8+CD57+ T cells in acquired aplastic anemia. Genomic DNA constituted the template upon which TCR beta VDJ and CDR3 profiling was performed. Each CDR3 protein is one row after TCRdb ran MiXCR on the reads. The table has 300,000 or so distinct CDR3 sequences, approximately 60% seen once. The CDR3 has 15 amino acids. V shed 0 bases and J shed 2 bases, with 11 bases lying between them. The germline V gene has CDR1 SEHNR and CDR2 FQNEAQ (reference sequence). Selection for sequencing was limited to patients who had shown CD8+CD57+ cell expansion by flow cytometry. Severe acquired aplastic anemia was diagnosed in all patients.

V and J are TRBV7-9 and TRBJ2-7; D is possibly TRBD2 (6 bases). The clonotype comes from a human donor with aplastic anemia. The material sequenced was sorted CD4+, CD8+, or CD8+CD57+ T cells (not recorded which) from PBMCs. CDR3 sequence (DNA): TGTGCCAGCAGCTTAGCGGAGGGAAGCCCCTACGAGCAGTACTTC. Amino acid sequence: CASSLAEGSPYEQYF. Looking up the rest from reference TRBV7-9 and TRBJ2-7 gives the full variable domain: DTGVSQNPRHKITKRGQNVTFRCDPISEHNRLYWYRQTLGQGPEFLTYFQNEAQLEKSRLLSDRFSAERPKGSFSTLEIQRTEQGDSAMYLCASSLAEGSPYEQYFGPGTRLTVT.